What follows describes a single TCR beta chain. The length of the CDR3 is 17 residues. The V gene lost 3 bases and the J gene lost 5 bases, with 22 bases spanning the gap. Germline loops: CDR1 KGHSH, CDR2 LQKENI. The authors' processing: Amplified reference gene primers provided the basis for estimating nucleated cell counts. Data came from immunoSEQ multiplex PCR; TCRdb stores just in-frame clones and leaves some out. D and trimming were read from the DNA, whereas the V and J calls and clone size are those reported in that table. Of around 380,000 clones listed, around 87% are singletons. This entry is derived from a study of blood T cell repertoires in COVID-19. Overall study: Acute and convalescent COVID-19 specimens originated in the United States, Italy and Spain. PBMCs, B-cell-depleted T cells, or T cells were the source of the cDNA or gDNA that made up the material.

Participants reported their clinical history, and cohort assignment relied on those reports. The chain combines TRBV18 with TRBJ1-2, with D possibly being TRBD1 (6 bases). The clonotype comes from a man aged 30 to 45 who had recovered from COVID-19. Specimen: PBMCs or T cells enriched from blood (not recorded which). The CDR3 protein is CASSPMDGGHVYYGYTF. The CDR3 DNA is TGTGCCAGCTCACCCATGGACGGGGGGCACGTCTATTATGGCTACACCTTC.